This T cell receptor (beta chain) was identified during a study of T cell responses to AZD1222 COVID-19 vaccine. This CDR3 is built from 15 residues. The germline CDR1 and CDR2 sequences are MNHEY and SVGAGI. The ends were cut back, 6 bases at V and 4 bases at J, with 18 bases in the middle. The data were produced by immunoSEQ multiplex PCR, yet TCRdb's version contains in-frame clones alone and is incomplete. This sample has roughly 100,000 clones, with 88% found just once. General observations from the study: The number of AZD1222 recipients seropositive at baseline was only 6 or 7. Nearly half of spike-specific TCRs reportedly go after variant regions that carry no mutations. Breadth and depth of Spike-specific TCRs rose after two AZD1222 doses.

Points on this clone: Its target is unknown.

This sample comprised peripheral blood, obtained on day 0 of AZD1222 vaccination. The TCR comes from an adult in good health. The V call is TRBV6-5, the J call TRBJ1-2; the D gene is possibly TRBD1 (5 bases). This CDR3 is CASRGLSPGIYGYTF. DNA of the CDR3: TGTGCCAGCAGGGGACTATCCCCCGGAATCTATGGCTACACCTTC.